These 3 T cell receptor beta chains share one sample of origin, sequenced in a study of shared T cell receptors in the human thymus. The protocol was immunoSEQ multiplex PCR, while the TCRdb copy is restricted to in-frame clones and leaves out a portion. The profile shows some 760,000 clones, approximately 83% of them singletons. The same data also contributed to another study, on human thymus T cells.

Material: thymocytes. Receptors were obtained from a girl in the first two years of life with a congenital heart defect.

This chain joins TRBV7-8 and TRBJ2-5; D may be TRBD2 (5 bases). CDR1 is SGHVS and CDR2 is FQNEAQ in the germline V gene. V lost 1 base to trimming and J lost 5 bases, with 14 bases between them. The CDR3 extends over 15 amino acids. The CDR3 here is CASSLGGTGSETQYF. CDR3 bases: TGTGCCAGCAGCTTAGGCGGTACGGGGAGTGAGACCCAGTACTTC. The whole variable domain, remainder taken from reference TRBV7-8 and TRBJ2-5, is GAGVSQSPRYKVAKRGQDVALRCDPISGHVSLFWYQQALGQGPEFLTYFQNEAQLDKSGLPSDRFFAERPEGSVSTLKIQRTQQEDSAVYLCASSLGGTGSETQYFGPGTRLLVL.

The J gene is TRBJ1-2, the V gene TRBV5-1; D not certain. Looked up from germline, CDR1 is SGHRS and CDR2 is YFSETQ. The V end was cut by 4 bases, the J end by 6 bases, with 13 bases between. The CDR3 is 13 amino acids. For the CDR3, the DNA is TGCGCCAGCAGCCCTGGCCTGGCAGATGGCTACACCTTC. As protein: CASSPGLADGYTF.

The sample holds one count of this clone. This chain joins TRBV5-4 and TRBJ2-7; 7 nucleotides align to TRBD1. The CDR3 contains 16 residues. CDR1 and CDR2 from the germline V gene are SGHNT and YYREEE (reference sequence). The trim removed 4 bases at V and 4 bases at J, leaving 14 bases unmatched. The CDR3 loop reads CASSPEQGPGLYEQYF. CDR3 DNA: TGTGCCAGCAGCCCTGAACAGGGGCCCGGCCTTTACGAGCAGTACTTC.